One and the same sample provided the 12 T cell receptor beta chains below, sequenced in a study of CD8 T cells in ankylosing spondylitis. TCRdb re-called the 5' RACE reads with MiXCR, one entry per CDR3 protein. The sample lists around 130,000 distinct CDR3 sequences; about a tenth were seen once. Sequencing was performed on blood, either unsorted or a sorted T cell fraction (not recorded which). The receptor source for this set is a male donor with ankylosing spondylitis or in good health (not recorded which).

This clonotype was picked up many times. The chain's CDR3 is CASMPPSAGTDTQYF. The CDR3 coding sequence is TGTGCCAGCATGCCACCTAGCGCAGGGACAGATACGCAGTATTTT. J is TRBJ2-3 and V is TRBV12-3 or TRBV12-4, with TRBD2 as a possible D gene (6 bases). Deletions cut 7 bases from V and 3 bases from J, with 17 bases between. This CDR3 region has 15 residues.

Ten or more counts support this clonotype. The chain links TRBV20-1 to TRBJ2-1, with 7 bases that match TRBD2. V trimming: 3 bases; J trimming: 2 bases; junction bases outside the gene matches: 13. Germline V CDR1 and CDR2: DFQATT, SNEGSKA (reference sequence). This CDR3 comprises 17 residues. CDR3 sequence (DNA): TGCAGTGCTAGTCGGGTTAGAGGACTAGTCCCCTACAATGAGCAGTTCTTC. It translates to CSASRVRGLVPYNEQFF.

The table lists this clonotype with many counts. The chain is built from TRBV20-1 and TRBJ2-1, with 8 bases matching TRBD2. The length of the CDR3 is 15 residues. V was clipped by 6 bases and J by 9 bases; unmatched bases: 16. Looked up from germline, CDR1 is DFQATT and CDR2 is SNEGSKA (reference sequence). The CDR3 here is CSAGKAGTRSIEQFF. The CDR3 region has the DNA TGCAGTGCCGGTAAAGCCGGGACTAGAAGTATTGAGCAGTTCTTC.

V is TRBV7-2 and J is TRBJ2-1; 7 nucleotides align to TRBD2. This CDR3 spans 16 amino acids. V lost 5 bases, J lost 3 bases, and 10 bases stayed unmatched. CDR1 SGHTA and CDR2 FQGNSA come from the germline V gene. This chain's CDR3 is CASSPVGGSVYNEQFF. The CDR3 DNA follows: TGTGCCAGCAGCCCAGTGGGAGGGAGCGTCTACAATGAGCAGTTCTTC. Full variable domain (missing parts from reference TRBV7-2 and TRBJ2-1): GAGVSQSPSNKVTEKGKDVELRCDPISGHTALYWYRQSLGQGLEFLIYFQGNSAPDKSGLPSDRFSAERTGGSVSTLTIQRTQQEDSAVYLCASSPVGGSVYNEQFFGPGTRLTVL.

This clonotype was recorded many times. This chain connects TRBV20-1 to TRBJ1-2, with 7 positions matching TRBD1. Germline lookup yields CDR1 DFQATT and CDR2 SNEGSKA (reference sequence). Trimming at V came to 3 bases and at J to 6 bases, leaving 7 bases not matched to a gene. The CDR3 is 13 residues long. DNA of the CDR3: TGCAGTGCTAGTAGCCGGGACAGAGATGGCTACACCTTC. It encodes CSASSRDRDGYTF.

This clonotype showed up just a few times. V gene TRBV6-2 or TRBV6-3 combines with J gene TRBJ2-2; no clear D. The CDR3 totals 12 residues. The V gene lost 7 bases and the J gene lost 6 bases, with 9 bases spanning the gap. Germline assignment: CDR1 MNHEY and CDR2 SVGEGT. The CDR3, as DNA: TGTGCCAGCACCCTCAACGCCGGGGAGCTGTTTTTT. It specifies CASTLNAGELFF.

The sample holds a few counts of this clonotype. CDR3 sequence reads: CASSLGTMDRAQETQYF. CDR3 coding DNA: TGCGCCAGCAGCTTGGGAACAATGGACAGGGCTCAAGAGACCCAGTACTTC. This chain links TRBV5-1 with TRBJ2-5; 8 bases are a match to TRBD1. CDR1 is SGHRS, CDR2 YFSETQ, per germline. V shed 0 bases and J 2 bases; nucleotides not matched to a gene: 9. This CDR3 has 17 residues.

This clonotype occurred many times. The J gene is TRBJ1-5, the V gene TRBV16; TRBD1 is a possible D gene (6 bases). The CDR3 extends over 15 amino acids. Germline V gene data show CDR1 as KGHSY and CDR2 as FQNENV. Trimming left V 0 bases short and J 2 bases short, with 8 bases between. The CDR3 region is CASSQSRGGNQPQHF. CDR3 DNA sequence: TGTGCCAGCAGCCAATCGAGGGGGGGCAATCAGCCCCAGCATTTT.

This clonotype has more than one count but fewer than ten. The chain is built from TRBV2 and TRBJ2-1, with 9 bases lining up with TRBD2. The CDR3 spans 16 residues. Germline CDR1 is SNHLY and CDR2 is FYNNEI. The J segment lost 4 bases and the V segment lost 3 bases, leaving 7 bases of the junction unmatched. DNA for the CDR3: TGTGCCAGCAGTGAGTTGACTAGCGGCCGATACAATGAGCAGTTCTTC. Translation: CASSELTSGRYNEQFF.

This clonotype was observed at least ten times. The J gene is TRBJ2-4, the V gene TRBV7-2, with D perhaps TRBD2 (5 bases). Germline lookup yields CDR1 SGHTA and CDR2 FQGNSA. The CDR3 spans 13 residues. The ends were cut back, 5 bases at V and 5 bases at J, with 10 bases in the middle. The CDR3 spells CASSHRRENIQYF. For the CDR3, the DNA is TGTGCCAGCAGCCACCGGCGGGAAAACATTCAGTACTTC.

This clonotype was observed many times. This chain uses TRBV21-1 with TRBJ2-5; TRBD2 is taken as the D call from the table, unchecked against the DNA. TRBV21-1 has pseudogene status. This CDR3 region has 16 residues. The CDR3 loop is CASTPLATYRQETQYF. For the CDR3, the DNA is TGTGCCAGCACACCCCTAGCGACCTACCGACAAGAGACCCAGTACTTC.

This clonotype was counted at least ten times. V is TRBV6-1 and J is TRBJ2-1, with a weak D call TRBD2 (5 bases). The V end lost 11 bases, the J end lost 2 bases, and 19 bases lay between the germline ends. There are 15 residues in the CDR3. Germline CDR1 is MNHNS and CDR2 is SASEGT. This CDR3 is CAARRELNPYNEQFF. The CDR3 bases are TGTGCCGCCCGTCGGGAACTTAACCCCTACAATGAGCAGTTCTTC.